This entry features one T cell receptor beta chain sequence. As yet, its antigen is unknown. One entry per CDR3 protein, called by TCRdb with MiXCR from the RACE reads. The sample includes some 170,000 distinct CDR3 sequences, 20% to 25% of them seen just once. These data belong to a study of human T cells and chemical hapten exposure. About the study: Patients additionally received therapeutic doses of diphenylcyclopropenone on the scalp once a week, and this continued throughout the approximately 25-week study. Cases of alopecia areata, totalis or universalis occurred in a predominantly female patient group. Study-wide results and limits: No change in TCRs above 1 in 1000 frequency was produced by DPC sensitization. While controls formed fewer of them, expanded TCRs formed significantly more large CDR3 similarity clusters.

Indicated time point: patch test 1, 2 weeks after DPC sensitization. The sample's treatment: therapeutic diphenylcyclopropenone sensitization with weekly scalp DPC. The V end was cut by 2 bases, the J end by 1 base, with 9 bases between. Germline V lookup: CDR1 MDHEN, CDR2 SYDVKM. The CDR3 spans 14 residues. Here the sequenced sample was whole blood, taken in connection with sensitization to the hapten diphenylcyclopropenone (DPC). The TCR comes from a woman between 45 and 60 years old with alopecia areata. Some clones in this sample may be carry-over from other donors' samples. This chain joins TRBV28 and TRBJ2-7; D possibly corresponds to TRBD2 (6 bases). Here the CDR3 reads CASSLEAGSYEQYF. CDR3 DNA: TGTGCCAGCAGTTTAGAGGCGGGATCCTACGAGCAGTACTTC.